These 27 T cell receptor beta chains were sequenced from one sample in a study of shared clonotypes between healthy human individuals. Some clones are missing from TCRdb's copy, which holds only in-frame ones; the method was immunoSEQ multiplex PCR. The data show around 2.1 million clones, approximately 95% seen once. Sequencing was carried out using naive CD4+ T cells sorted from blood. This sample's subset: CD45RA+ positively selected. These receptors were collected from a man aged 18-30 years in good health.

In regard to this clone: Within the sample, other DNA sequences also encode this same CDR3. V and J are TRBV18 and TRBJ2-7; 9 bases match TRBD2. This CDR3 has 14 residues. The trim removed 2 bases at V and 2 bases at J, leaving 1 base unmatched. Germline-derived CDR1 and CDR2 are KGHSH and LQKENI. The CDR3 is CASSPGGGAYEQYF. The CDR3 DNA reads TGTGCCAGCTCACCAGGCGGGGGGGCCTACGAGCAGTACTTC.

The CDR3 reads CASSFTTGAVEQYF. CDR3 in DNA: TGCGCCAGCAGCTTTACGACAGGGGCCGTCGAGCAGTACTTC. The chain combines TRBV5-1 with TRBJ2-7, with 8 bases lining up with TRBD1. Germline CDR1 SGHRS, CDR2 YFSETQ. The CDR3 consists of 14 residues. The ends lost 2 bases at V and 6 bases at J; junction bases unmatched: 7.

The chain is built from TRBV2 and TRBJ2-1; D is unresolved. The V and J ends lost 8 bases and 0 bases respectively, with 11 bases between them. This CDR3 region has 14 residues. Germline V lookup: CDR1 SNHLY, CDR2 FYNNEI. CDR3 in amino acids: CASLTSTSYNEQFF. In DNA, the CDR3 is TGTGCCAGCCTTACCTCTACCTCCTACAATGAGCAGTTCTTC.

The V gene is TRBV11-1, the J gene TRBJ2-7; perhaps D is TRBD1 or TRBD2 (6 bases each). The V end lost 2 bases, the J end lost 4 bases, and 15 bases lay between the germline ends. Germline CDR1 and CDR2: SGHAT and FQDESV (reference sequence). The CDR3 is 15 amino acids. The CDR3 DNA is TGTGCCAGCAGCTTAAGGGGGGTTGGACTTTACGAGCAGTACTTC. Protein product: CASSLRGVGLYEQYF.

This rearrangement joins TRBV7-9 to TRBJ1-2, with a tentative D call TRBD1 (6 bases). Trimming cost V 4 bases and J 7 bases, with 28 bases left between them. This CDR3 is 18 amino acids long. CDR1 and CDR2 from the germline V gene are SEHNR and FQNEAQ (reference sequence). The CDR3 DNA follows: TGTGCCAGCAGCTCCATCCGGCAGGGGCAGATTGGGCGCGGTGGCTACACCTTC. Amino acids: CASSSIRQGQIGRGGYTF.

This clone has only one observation. Distinct nucleotide sequences in the sample also encode this CDR3. The V call is TRBV10-3, the J call TRBJ1-1; tentative D call: TRBD1 (5 bases). Between the trimmed V and J ends, which lost 6 bases and 2 bases, there was a span of 10 bases. The CDR3 totals 13 residues. Germline V gives CDR1 ENHRY, CDR2 SYGVKD. As DNA, the CDR3 is TGTGCCATCAGGGGGACGGAAAACACTGAAGCTTTCTTT. It translates to CAIRGTENTEAFF.

The rearrangement joins TRBV4-3 to TRBJ1-1, with D uncertain. The CDR3 sequence is 15 residues long. Germline CDR1 reads LGHNA; CDR2 reads YSLEER. The ends were cut back, 0 bases at V and 7 bases at J, with 15 bases in the middle. The CDR3 protein is CASSQELAGYVEAFF. In DNA form, the CDR3 reads TGCGCCAGCAGCCAAGAATTGGCGGGGTACGTTGAAGCTTTCTTT.

The V gene is TRBV5-1, the J gene TRBJ1-4; 7 nucleotides line up with TRBD1. Germline V lookup: CDR1 SGHRS, CDR2 YFSETQ. J lost 0 bases, V lost 4 bases, and 6 bases had no gene match. The CDR3 is 16 residues long. CDR3 amino acids: CASSDGTATTNEKLFF. CDR3 DNA sequence: TGCGCCAGCAGCGACGGGACAGCCACAACTAATGAAAAACTGTTTTTT.

The table lists this clone with a count of one. The chain joins TRBV2 to TRBJ1-6; TRBD1 might be the D (5 bases). The CDR3 totals 13 residues. Trimming left V 4 bases short and J 9 bases short, with 10 bases between. Germline assignment: CDR1 SNHLY and CDR2 FYNNEI. The CDR3 protein is CASSGRERSPLHF. The CDR3, as DNA: TGTGCCAGCAGTGGCAGGGAGCGTTCACCCCTCCACTTT. Full variable domain (missing parts from reference TRBV2 and TRBJ1-6): EPEVTQTPSHQVTQMGQEVILRCVPISNHLYFYWYRQILGQKVEFLVSFYNNEISEKSEIFDDQFSVERPDGSNFTLKIRSTKLEDSAMYFCASSGRERSPLHFGNGTRLTVT.

The V call is TRBV6-6, the J call TRBJ2-3; weak D call: TRBD2 (6 bases). The CDR3 is made up of 14 amino acids. Germline V gene data show CDR1 as MNHNY and CDR2 as SVGAGI (reference sequence). Trimming removed 5 bases at V and 3 bases at J, with 12 bases between. The CDR3 spells CASSTLGGTDTQYF. For the CDR3, the DNA is TGTGCCAGCAGTACCCTCGGGGGTACAGATACGCAGTATTTT.

Points on this clone: The sample contains more than one DNA sequence encoding this CDR3. J is TRBJ2-6 and V is TRBV7-2; 7 bases are a match to TRBD2. CDR3 length: 16 residues. V shed 1 base and J 3 bases; nucleotides not matched to a gene: 3. Germline assignment: CDR1 SGHTA and CDR2 FQGNSA. In DNA, the CDR3 is TGTGCCAGCAGCTTAGAGGGCGGGGGTGGGGCCAACGTCCTGACTTTC. Encoded protein: CASSLEGGGGANVLTF.

The V gene is TRBV7-2, the J gene TRBJ2-3; 12 bases are a match to TRBD1. CDR1 SGHTA and CDR2 FQGNSA come from the germline V gene. CDR3 length: 16 amino acids. After removal of 4 bases from V and 5 bases from J, the junction contained 7 bases not matched to a gene. The CDR3 DNA reads TGTGCCAGCAGCTCCTCCGGGACAGGGGGCAAAGATACGCAGTATTTT. It yields the protein CASSSSGTGGKDTQYF.

The chain has TRBV19 and TRBJ2-1, with 7 nucleotides matching TRBD2. The germline V gene has CDR1 LNHDA and CDR2 SQIVND (reference sequence). The trim removed 3 bases at V and 3 bases at J, leaving 8 bases unmatched. CDR3 length: 16 residues. The CDR3 region is CASSITRLASYNEQFF. CDR3 in DNA: TGTGCCAGTAGTATTACGAGACTAGCTAGCTACAATGAGCAGTTCTTC.

V is TRBV6-6 and J is TRBJ1-6, with D uncertain. CDR1 and CDR2 from the germline V gene are MNHNY and SVGAGI (reference sequence). V was shortened by 8 bases and J by 7 bases, with 15 bases between the two germline ends. The CDR3 totals 14 residues. The CDR3 reads CASAAALENSPLHF. The CDR3 DNA sequence: TGTGCCAGCGCGGCGGCTTTGGAAAATTCACCCCTCCACTTT.

The CDR3 here is CASSPKGTSTDTQYF. CDR3 in DNA: TGTGCCAGCTCACCAAAAGGGACTAGCACAGATACGCAGTATTTT. The gene calls are TRBV18 and TRBJ2-3; D perhaps matches TRBD2 (6 bases). From germline, CDR1 is KGHSH and CDR2 LQKENI. V was shortened by 2 bases and J by 0 bases, with 9 bases between the two germline ends. This CDR3 comprises 15 residues.

V gene TRBV6-1 combines with J gene TRBJ2-7; the match to TRBD2 covers 8 bases. Germline CDR1 and CDR2: MNHNS and SASEGT. V shed 3 bases and J 2 bases; nucleotides not matched to a gene: 6. This CDR3 has 15 residues. The CDR3 DNA follows: TGTGCCAGCAGTGAGGGGACTAGGGGAGCCTACGAGCAGTACTTC. It yields the protein CASSEGTRGAYEQYF.

The chain uses TRBV18 and TRBJ2-3; 9 nucleotides align to TRBD2. Germline values: CDR1 KGHSH, CDR2 LQKENI. This CDR3 spans 14 amino acids. The junction had 6 bases not matched to a gene; V was cut back by 4 bases and J by 7 bases. The CDR3 loop is CASSRASGTNTQYF. CDR3 DNA: TGTGCCAGCTCACGCGCTAGCGGGACGAATACGCAGTATTTT. Filled out from reference TRBV18 and TRBJ2-3, the complete variable domain reads NAGVMQNPRHLVRRRGQEARLRCSPMKGHSHVYWYRQLPEEGLKFMVYLQKENIIDESGMPKERFSAEFPKEGPSILRIQQVVRGDSAAYFCASSRASGTNTQYFGPGTRLTVL.

The CDR3 DNA reads TGTGCCAGCAGCATGGGACAGAGCACAGATACGCAGTATTTT. This sequence encodes CASSMGQSTDTQYF. The chain couples TRBV2 to TRBJ2-3; the match to TRBD1 covers 7 bases. The germline V gene encodes CDR1 SNHLY and CDR2 FYNNEI. V lost 6 bases, J lost 0 bases, and 3 bases stayed unmatched. The CDR3 spans 14 residues.

Points on this clone: Other nucleotide sequences in the sample specify the same CDR3. This chain uses TRBV6-6 with TRBJ1-1; D remains ambiguous. This CDR3 has 14 residues. The V and J ends lost 3 bases and 0 bases respectively, with 8 bases between them. The germline gives CDR1 MNHNY, CDR2 SVGAGI (reference sequence). The DNA for the CDR3 is TGTGCCAGCAGTTATGTTTCCCTGAACACTGAAGCTTTCTTT. Translation gives CASSYVSLNTEAFF.

This chain uses TRBV21-1 with TRBJ2-7; the D call of TRBD1 is as the table states it, not checked on the DNA. TRBV21-1 is noted as a pseudogene. This CDR3 has 14 amino acids. The CDR3 here is CASSHSTGLYEQYF. The CDR3 DNA reads TGTGCCAGCAGCCATTCTACAGGGTTATACGAGCAGTACTTC.

The chain carries TRBV10-3 and TRBJ1-4; no firm D call. Germline V gene data show CDR1 as ENHRY and CDR2 as SYGVKD. The CDR3 spans 13 residues. V gave up 4 bases and J gave up 5 bases, with 8 bases separating them. The DNA for the CDR3 is TGTGCCATCAGTGGGGGTGGCAATGAAAAACTGTTTTTT. As protein: CAISGGGNEKLFF.

This chain links TRBV5-1 with TRBJ2-4; TRBD2 might be the D (5 bases). This CDR3 has 13 residues. In germline, CDR1 is SGHRS, CDR2 YFSETQ. Trimming took off 5 bases at V and 2 bases at J, with 8 bases between the two ends. The CDR3 sequence is CASSRGTKNIQYF. The CDR3, as DNA: TGCGCCAGCAGTCGGGGAACCAAAAACATTCAGTACTTC.

Here the CDR3 reads CAISAGTGDNQPQHF. The DNA of the CDR3 is TGTGCCATCAGTGCGGGGACAGGGGATAATCAGCCCCAGCATTTT. V is TRBV10-3 and J is TRBJ1-5; 10 nucleotides agree with TRBD1. This CDR3 has 15 residues. Per germline, CDR1 ENHRY and CDR2 SYGVKD. V shed 4 bases, J shed 4 bases, and the junction held 4 bases outside the gene matches.

This sequence joins TRBV7-9 and TRBJ1-6; D remains unclear. This CDR3 region has 14 residues. Trimming left V 5 bases short and J 7 bases short, with 12 bases between. Germline V gene sequence: CDR1 SEHNR, CDR2 FQNEAQ (reference sequence). The CDR3 here is CASSTSTGNSPLHF. The CDR3, as DNA: TGTGCCAGCAGCACCTCCACGGGGAATTCACCCCTCCACTTT.

V and J are TRBV27 and TRBJ1-4; D remains ambiguous. The germline gives CDR1 MNHEY, CDR2 SMNVEV (reference sequence). The CDR3 runs to 13 residues. V lost 5 bases, J lost 4 bases, and 8 bases lay in between. The CDR3 protein is CASSTDRNEKLFF. CDR3 nucleotide sequence: TGTGCCAGCAGTACAGATCGTAATGAAAAACTGTTTTTT.

The chain is built from TRBV9 and TRBJ2-4; D not certain. The V gene's germline CDR1 is SGDLS and CDR2 YYNGEE. This CDR3 has 15 amino acids. The ends were cut back, 3 bases at V and 0 bases at J, with 10 bases in the middle. CDR3 region: CASSGTFGAKNIQYF. Written as DNA, the CDR3 is TGTGCCAGCAGCGGGACCTTCGGAGCCAAAAACATTCAGTACTTC.

V usage is TRBV18 and J usage is TRBJ1-4; TRBD1 matches at 7 bases. CDR3 length equals 14 residues. V was clipped by 4 bases and J by 8 bases; unmatched bases: 7. The germline CDR1 and CDR2 sequences are KGHSH and LQKENI. The CDR3 region is CASSLTGSQEKLFF. CDR3 in DNA: TGTGCCAGCTCACTGACAGGGAGTCAGGAAAAACTGTTTTTT. Based on the CDR3 plus reference TRBV18 and TRBJ1-4, the full variable domain is NAGVMQNPRHLVRRRGQEARLRCSPMKGHSHVYWYRQLPEEGLKFMVYLQKENIIDESGMPKERFSAEFPKEGPSILRIQQVVRGDSAAYFCASSLTGSQEKLFFGSGTQLSVL.